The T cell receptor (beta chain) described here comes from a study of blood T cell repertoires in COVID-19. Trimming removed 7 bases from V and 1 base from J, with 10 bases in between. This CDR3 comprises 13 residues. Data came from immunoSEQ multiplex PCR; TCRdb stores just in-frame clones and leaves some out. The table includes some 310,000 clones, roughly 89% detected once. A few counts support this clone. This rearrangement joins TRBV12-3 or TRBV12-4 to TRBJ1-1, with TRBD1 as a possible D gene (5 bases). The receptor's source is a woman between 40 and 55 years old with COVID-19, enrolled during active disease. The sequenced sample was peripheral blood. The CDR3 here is CASTGHKNTEAFF. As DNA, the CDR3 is TGTGCCAGCACCGGACATAAGAACACTGAAGCTTTCTTT.